These 20 T cell receptor beta chains originate from one sample sequenced in a study of cytomegalovirus exposure and HLA in healthy donors. The study ran its PCR with 60 Vbeta and 13 Jbeta primers. TCRdb's table, derived via immunoSEQ multiplex PCR, lists solely in-frame clones and lacks some. This table holds some 110,000 clones. Source material: PBMCs. The receptors derive from a young man in good health and CMV-seronegative.

CDR3 residues: CASRKTGIGEKLFF. The CDR3 nucleotides are TGTGCCAGCAGGAAGACAGGGATTGGTGAAAAACTGTTTTTT. The J gene is TRBJ1-4, the V gene TRBV6-6; 7 nucleotides line up with TRBD1. The junction had 8 bases not matched to a gene; V was cut back by 6 bases and J by 7 bases. The CDR3 loop spans 14 amino acids. CDR1 MNHNY and CDR2 SVGAGI come from the germline V gene (reference sequence).

The chain employs TRBV28 and TRBJ2-3, with TRBD2 as a possible D gene (5 bases). The CDR3 is made up of 15 amino acids. Trimming removed 5 bases from V and 0 bases from J, with 12 bases in between. CDR1 MDHEN and CDR2 SYDVKM come from the germline V gene. CDR3 bases: TGTGCCAGCAGTCGTCGGTGGGAGAGCACAGATACGCAGTATTTT. As protein: CASSRRWESTDTQYF.

The chain carries TRBV30 and TRBJ1-2; TRBD1 might be the D (6 bases). Trimming cost V 0 bases and J 4 bases, with 15 bases left between them. Germline V gene lookup returns CDR1 GTSNPN and CDR2 SVGIG (reference sequence). This CDR3 has 15 amino acids. The CDR3 spells CAWSVLGQLGYGYTF. In DNA form, the CDR3 reads TGTGCCTGGAGTGTATTAGGACAGTTGGGCTATGGCTACACCTTC.

The genes are TRBV27 and TRBJ2-7; 13 positions agree with TRBD2. The CDR3 totals 15 residues. The germline CDR1 and CDR2 sequences are MNHEY and SMNVEV (reference sequence). Germline trimming cut 7 bases from V and 0 bases from J; bases unmatched to any gene: 3. CDR3 residues: CASTGTSGDSYEQYF. Written as DNA, the CDR3 is TGTGCCAGCACCGGGACTAGCGGGGACTCCTACGAGCAGTACTTC.

The CDR3 region is CASSLVAGAQPPGYF. As DNA, the CDR3 is TGTGCCAGCAGTTTAGTGGCGGGGGCCCAACCACCGGGGTACTTC. The J gene is TRBJ2-7, the V gene TRBV27, with D possibly being TRBD2 (7 bases). CDR1 is MNHEY and CDR2 is SMNVEV in the germline V gene (reference sequence). The CDR3 length is 15 residues. V lost 2 bases, J lost 12 bases, and 23 bases lay in between.

V usage is TRBV28 and J usage is TRBJ1-1, with D uncertain. Germline CDR1 reads MDHEN; CDR2 reads SYDVKM. The V end lost 6 bases, the J end lost 4 bases, and 21 bases lay between the germline ends. This CDR3 is 16 amino acids long. CDR3 DNA: TGTGCCAGCAGCCCCGGAGGTGTGCAGCGGAGCACTGAAGCTTTCTTT. Translated, it gives CASSPGGVQRSTEAFF.

This rearrangement joins TRBV30 to TRBJ2-1; no reliable D call. The germline V and J ends were trimmed by 2 bases and 0 bases, with 11 bases remaining between them. Germline CDR1 GTSNPN, CDR2 SVGIG (reference sequence). The CDR3 spans 15 residues. CDR3 nucleotide sequence: TGTGCCTGGAGTACCCCGGGTAGCTCCTACAATGAGCAGTTCTTC. Translated, it gives CAWSTPGSSYNEQFF.

The chain is built from TRBV28 and TRBJ2-1, with TRBD2 matching over 7 bases. CDR1 and CDR2 from the germline V gene are MDHEN and SYDVKM. The CDR3 covers 14 residues. J lost 4 bases, V lost 3 bases, and 3 bases had no gene match. CDR3 coding DNA: TGTGCCAGCAGTTTTACTAGCGTGTACAATGAGCAGTTCTTC. Its protein product is CASSFTSVYNEQFF. Full variable domain (outside the CDR3, taken from reference TRBV28 and TRBJ2-1): DVKVTQSSRYLVKRTGEKVFLECVQDMDHENMFWYRQDPGLGLRLIYFSYDVKMKEKGDIPEGYSVSREKKERFSLILESASTNQTSMYLCASSFTSVYNEQFFGPGTRLTVL.

The genes are TRBV2 and TRBJ2-7, with 8 bases aligning to TRBD1. Germline CDR1 SNHLY, CDR2 FYNNEI. This CDR3 has 14 amino acids. V lost 1 base and J lost 3; bases outside the gene matches: 2. CDR3 bases: TGTGCCAGCAGTGAAGTCGGACAGGGCTACGAGCAGTACTTC. Residues: CASSEVGQGYEQYF.

The J gene is TRBJ2-5, the V gene TRBV5-4; TRBD1 matches at 11 bases. The CDR3 spans 16 residues. The germline gives CDR1 SGHNT, CDR2 YYREEE (reference sequence). Germline trimming cut 4 bases from V and 1 base from J; bases unmatched to any gene: 6. The CDR3 coding sequence is TGTGCCAGCAGCCCGGGACAGGGGGACGCCCAAGAGACCCAGTACTTC. Protein product: CASSPGQGDAQETQYF.

J is TRBJ1-2 and V is TRBV28; the D is unclear. This CDR3 region has 15 residues. Germline V gene sequence: CDR1 MDHEN, CDR2 SYDVKM. V was pared by 2 bases and J by 3 bases, with 13 bases between. Here the CDR3 reads CASSLEPELDYGYTF. The CDR3 region has the DNA TGTGCCAGCAGTTTAGAACCGGAGCTGGACTATGGCTACACCTTC.

The rearrangement joins TRBV4-2 to TRBJ2-7; D is possibly TRBD2 (6 bases). The germline V gene has CDR1 LGHNA and CDR2 YNFKEQ. The V gene lost 3 bases and the J gene lost 3 bases, with 27 bases spanning the gap. CDR3 length equals 19 residues. In DNA form, the CDR3 reads TGTGCCAGCAGCCAGCCCTTGGGGCGGGACGGTCAAAATTACTACGAGCAGTACTTC. It is translated as CASSQPLGRDGQNYYEQYF.

The V call is TRBV5-1, the J call TRBJ2-7, with 10 bases aligning to TRBD2. The CDR3 loop spans 15 amino acids. Germline V gene data show CDR1 as SGHRS and CDR2 as YFSETQ. J was trimmed by 5 bases and V by 0 bases; bases with no gene match: 5. CDR3 sequence (DNA): TGCGCCAGCAGCTTGGTAGCTAGCGGGAGCGACGAGCAGTACTTC. Protein product: CASSLVASGSDEQYF.

This chain connects TRBV10-3 to TRBJ1-5, with 7 bases matching TRBD1. The CDR3 has 15 amino acids. Unmatched junction bases numbered 4, after V lost 3 bases and J lost 2 bases. Germline CDR1 reads ENHRY; CDR2 reads SYGVKD. DNA for the CDR3: TGTGCCATCAGTGACGGCGACAGGGGCAATCAGCCCCAGCATTTT. Translated, it gives CAISDGDRGNQPQHF.

The V gene is TRBV9, the J gene TRBJ2-3, with 15 bases aligning to TRBD2. The CDR3 spans 16 residues. Looked up from germline, CDR1 is SGDLS and CDR2 is YYNGEE. V dropped 0 bases and J dropped 4; count of bases not matched to a gene: 0. CDR3 residues: CASSVGTSGRADTQYF. The CDR3 DNA follows: TGTGCCAGCAGCGTAGGGACTAGCGGGAGGGCAGATACGCAGTATTTT.

V and J are TRBV5-1 and TRBJ2-3, with 16 bases lining up with TRBD2. The CDR3 extends over 19 amino acids. Germline V gene sequence: CDR1 SGHRS, CDR2 YFSETQ. Trimming cost V 3 bases and J 3 bases; bases outside gene matches: 10. The CDR3 loop reads CASSSGLAGGRAVTDTQYF. The CDR3 DNA sequence: TGCGCCAGCAGCTCGGGACTAGCGGGGGGGCGTGCCGTGACAGATACGCAGTATTTT.

The chain joins TRBV6-4 to TRBJ1-1; D is uncertain. V was shortened by 3 bases and J by 3 bases, with 8 bases between the two germline ends. Germline assignment: CDR1 MRHNA and CDR2 SNTAGT. The CDR3 consists of 13 residues. The CDR3 DNA sequence: TGTGCCAGCAGTGAGGCCCATTACACTGAAGCTTTCTTT. This codes for CASSEAHYTEAFF.

The chain is built from TRBV6-5 and TRBJ2-1; D is possibly TRBD2 (5 bases). Trimming removed 2 bases from V and 10 bases from J, with 12 bases in between. CDR1 MNHEY and CDR2 SVGAGI come from the germline V gene. The CDR3 is 13 amino acids. The CDR3, as DNA: TGTGCCAGCAGTTACGCCGGGAACACCGAGCAGTTCTTC. The encoded protein is CASSYAGNTEQFF.

The chain joins TRBV4-1 to TRBJ1-6, with 7 bases that match TRBD1. This CDR3 is built from 15 residues. Germline lookup yields CDR1 MGHRA and CDR2 YSYEKL. V dropped 4 bases and J dropped 9; count of bases not matched to a gene: 9. CDR3 residues: CASSPTDREGSPLHF. The CDR3, as DNA: TGCGCCAGCAGCCCCACCGACAGGGAAGGTTCACCCCTCCACTTT.

This chain links TRBV19 with TRBJ2-1, with TRBD2 identical over 10 bases. CDR1 LNHDA and CDR2 SQIVND come from the germline V gene (reference sequence). Losses at the gene ends were 5 bases for V and 11 bases for J; bases not matched to a gene: 15. The CDR3 is 16 residues long. The chain's CDR3 is CASSAAGRASGSKQFF. CDR3 DNA: TGTGCCAGTAGTGCAGCGGGTAGGGCTAGCGGGAGTAAGCAGTTCTTC.